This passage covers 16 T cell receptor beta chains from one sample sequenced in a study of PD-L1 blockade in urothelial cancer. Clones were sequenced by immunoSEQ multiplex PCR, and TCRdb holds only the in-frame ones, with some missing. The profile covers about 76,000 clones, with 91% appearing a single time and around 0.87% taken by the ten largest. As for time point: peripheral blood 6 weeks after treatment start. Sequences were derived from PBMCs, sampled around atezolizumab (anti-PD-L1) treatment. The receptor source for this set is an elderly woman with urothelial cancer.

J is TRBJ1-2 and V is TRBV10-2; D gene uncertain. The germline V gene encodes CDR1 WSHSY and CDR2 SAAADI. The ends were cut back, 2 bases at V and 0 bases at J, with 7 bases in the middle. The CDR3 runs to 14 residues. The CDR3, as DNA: TGCGCCAGCAGTGAGATCGGAGCTAACTATGGCTACACCTTC. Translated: CASSEIGANYGYTF.

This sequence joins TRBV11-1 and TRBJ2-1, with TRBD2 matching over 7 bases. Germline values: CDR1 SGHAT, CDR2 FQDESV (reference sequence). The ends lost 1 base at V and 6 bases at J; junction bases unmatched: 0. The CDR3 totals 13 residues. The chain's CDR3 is CASSLGGGNEQFF. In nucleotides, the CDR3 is TGTGCCAGCAGCTTAGGGGGGGGCAATGAGCAGTTCTTC.

For the CDR3, the DNA is TGTGCCAGCAGCCTTAACCGGGACCAAGAGACCCAGTACTTC. It encodes CASSLNRDQETQYF. The V and J genes are TRBV7-3 and TRBJ2-5; D remains ambiguous. V lost 5 bases to trimming and J lost 0 bases, with 10 bases between them. CDR3 length: 14 amino acids. Germline values: CDR1 SGHTA, CDR2 FQGTGA.

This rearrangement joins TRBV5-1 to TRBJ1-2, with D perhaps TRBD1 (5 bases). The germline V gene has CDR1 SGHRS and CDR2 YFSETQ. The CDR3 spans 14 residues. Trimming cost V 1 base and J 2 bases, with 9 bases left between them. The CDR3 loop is CASSLSGGNYGYTF. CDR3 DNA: TGCGCCAGCAGCTTGTCGGGGGGGAACTATGGCTACACCTTC.

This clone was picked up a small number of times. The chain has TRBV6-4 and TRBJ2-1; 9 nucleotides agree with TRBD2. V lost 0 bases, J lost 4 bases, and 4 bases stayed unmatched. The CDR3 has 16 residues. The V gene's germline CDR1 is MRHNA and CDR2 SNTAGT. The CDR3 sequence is CASSDSGLAGYNEQFF. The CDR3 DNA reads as TGTGCCAGCAGTGACTCGGGGCTAGCGGGATACAATGAGCAGTTCTTC.

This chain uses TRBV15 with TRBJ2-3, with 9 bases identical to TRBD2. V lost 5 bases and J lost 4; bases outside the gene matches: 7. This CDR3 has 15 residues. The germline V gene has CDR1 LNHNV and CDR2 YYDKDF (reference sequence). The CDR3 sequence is CATSVGGRAADTQYF. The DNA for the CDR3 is TGTGCCACCAGCGTTGGCGGGAGGGCCGCAGATACGCAGTATTTT.

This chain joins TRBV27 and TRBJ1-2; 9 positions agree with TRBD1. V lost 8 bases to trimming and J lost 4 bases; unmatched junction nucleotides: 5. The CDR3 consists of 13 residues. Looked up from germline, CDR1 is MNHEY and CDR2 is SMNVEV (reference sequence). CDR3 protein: CASGRDRAYGYTF. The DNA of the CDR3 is TGTGCCAGCGGACGGGACAGGGCCTATGGCTACACCTTC.

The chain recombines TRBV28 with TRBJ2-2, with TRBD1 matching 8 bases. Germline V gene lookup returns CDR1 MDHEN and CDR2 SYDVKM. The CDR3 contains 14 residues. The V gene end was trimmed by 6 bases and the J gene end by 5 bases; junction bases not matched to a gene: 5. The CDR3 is CASSQGARTGELFF. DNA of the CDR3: TGTGCCAGCAGCCAGGGGGCGAGAACCGGGGAGCTGTTTTTT.

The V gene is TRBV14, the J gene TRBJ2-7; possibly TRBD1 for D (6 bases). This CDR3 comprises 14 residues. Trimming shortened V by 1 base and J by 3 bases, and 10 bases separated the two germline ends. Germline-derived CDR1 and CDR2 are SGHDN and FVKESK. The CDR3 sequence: CASSQAGVGYEQYF. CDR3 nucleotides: TGTGCCAGCAGCCAAGCAGGGGTGGGCTACGAGCAGTACTTC. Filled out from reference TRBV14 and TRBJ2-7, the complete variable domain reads EAGVTQFPSHSVIEKGQTVTLRCDPISGHDNLYWYRRVMGKEIKFLLHFVKESKQDESGMPNNRFLAERTGGTYSTLKVQPAELEDSGVYFCASSQAGVGYEQYFGPGTRLTVT.

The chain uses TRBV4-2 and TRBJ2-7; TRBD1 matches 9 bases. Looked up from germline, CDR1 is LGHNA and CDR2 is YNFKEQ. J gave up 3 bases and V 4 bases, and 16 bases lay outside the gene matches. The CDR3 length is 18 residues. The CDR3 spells CASSPRSPSGTGNYEQYF. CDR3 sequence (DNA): TGTGCCAGCAGCCCTCGATCGCCCTCCGGGACAGGGAACTACGAGCAGTACTTC.

CDR3 loop: CASSMDADSEQFF. In DNA, the CDR3 is TGTGCCAGTAGTATGGATGCAGACAGTGAGCAGTTCTTC. The rearrangement uses TRBV19 and TRBJ2-1, with D possibly matching TRBD1 (5 bases). The germline V gene has CDR1 LNHDA and CDR2 SQIVND (reference sequence). With 3 bases removed from V and 9 bases from J, the gap between germline ends came to 12 bases. The CDR3 covers 13 residues.

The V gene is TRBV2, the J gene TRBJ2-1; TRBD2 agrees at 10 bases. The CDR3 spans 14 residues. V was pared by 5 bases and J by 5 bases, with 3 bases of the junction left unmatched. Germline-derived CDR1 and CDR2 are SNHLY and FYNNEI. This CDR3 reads CASSLGLANNEQFF. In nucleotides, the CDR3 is TGTGCCAGCAGTCTGGGACTAGCGAACAATGAGCAGTTCTTC.

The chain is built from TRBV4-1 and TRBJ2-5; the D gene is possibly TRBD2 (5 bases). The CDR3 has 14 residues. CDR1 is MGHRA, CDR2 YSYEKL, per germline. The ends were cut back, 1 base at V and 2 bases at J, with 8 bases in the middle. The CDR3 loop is CASSQGRVQETQYF. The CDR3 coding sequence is TGCGCCAGCAGCCAAGGGCGGGTTCAAGAGACCCAGTACTTC.

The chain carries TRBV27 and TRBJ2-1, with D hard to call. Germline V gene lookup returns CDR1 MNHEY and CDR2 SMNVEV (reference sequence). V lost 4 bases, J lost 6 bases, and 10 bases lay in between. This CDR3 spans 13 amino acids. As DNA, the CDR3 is TGTGCCAGCAGTTCCCTAGTCGGCAATGAGCAGTTCTTC. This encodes CASSSLVGNEQFF.

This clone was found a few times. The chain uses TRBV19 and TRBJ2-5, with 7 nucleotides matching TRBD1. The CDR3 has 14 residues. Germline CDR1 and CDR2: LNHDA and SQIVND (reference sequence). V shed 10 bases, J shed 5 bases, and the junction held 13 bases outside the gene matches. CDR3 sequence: CATNPGGIRETQYF. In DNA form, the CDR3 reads TGTGCCACAAACCCAGGGGGTATAAGGGAGACCCAGTACTTC.

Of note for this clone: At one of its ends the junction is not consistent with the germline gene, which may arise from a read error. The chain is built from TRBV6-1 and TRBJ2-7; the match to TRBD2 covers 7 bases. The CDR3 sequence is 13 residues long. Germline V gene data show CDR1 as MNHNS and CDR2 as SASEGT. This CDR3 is CASSESGNYEQHF. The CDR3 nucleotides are TGTGCCAGCAGTGAGAGCGGGAACTACGAGCAGCACTTC.